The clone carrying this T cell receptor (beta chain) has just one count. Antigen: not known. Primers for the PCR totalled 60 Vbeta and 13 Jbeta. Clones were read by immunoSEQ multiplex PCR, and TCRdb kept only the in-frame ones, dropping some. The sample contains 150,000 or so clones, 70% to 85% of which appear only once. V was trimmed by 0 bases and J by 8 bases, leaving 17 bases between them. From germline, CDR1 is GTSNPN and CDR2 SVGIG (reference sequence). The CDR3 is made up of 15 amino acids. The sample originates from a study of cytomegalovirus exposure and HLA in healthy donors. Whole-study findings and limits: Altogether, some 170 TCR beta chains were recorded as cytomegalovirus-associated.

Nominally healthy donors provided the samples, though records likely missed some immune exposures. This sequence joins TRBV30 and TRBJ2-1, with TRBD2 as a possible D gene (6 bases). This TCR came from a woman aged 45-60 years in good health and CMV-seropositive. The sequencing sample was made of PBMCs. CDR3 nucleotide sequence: TGTGCCTGGAGTGTAAACCCGAGCGGGTTCGATGAGCAGTTCTTC. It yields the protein CAWSVNPSGFDEQFF.